The rows below give T cell receptor beta chains drawn from one sample of a study of shared clonotypes between healthy human individuals. Clones were read by immunoSEQ multiplex PCR, and TCRdb kept only the in-frame ones, dropping some. This sample has under 2,500,000 clones, with 90% to 97% found just once. Sequencing input: naive CD4+ T cells sorted from blood. The receptors were gathered from a man between 18 and 29 years old in good health. Each CDR3 is given with its conserved first and last residue. Expanded clones get a size class; other rows say once, few or many, or leave the size out.

v_call clone_size cdr3_aa
TRBV6-5 NA CASSPGTSGNTIYF
TRBV10-2 NA CASSESRGSGYGYTF
TRBV29-1 NA CSVGQGPTGELFF
TRBV6-6 NA CASSYLGQLNQPQHF
TRBV7-9 NA CASSLVGNYGYTF
TRBV5-4 NA CASSPDTSGRGYEQFF
TRBV6-5 NA CASNQVAGSPLHF
TRBV6-1 NA CASSEAVMEFSYNEQFF
TRBV27 few CASSTVGLPLHF
TRBV6-1 NA CASSLGQGVTEAFF
TRBV7-9 NA CASSRRAPQGAHTEAFF
TRBV5-4 NA CASSIAGGDTGELFF
TRBV10-3 few CAISDGNYEQYF
TRBV2 once CASSESGSRQPQHF
TRBV7-2 NA CASSEGQGRGNTIYF
TRBV27 NA CASSLLTSGRSGELFF
TRBV25-1 once CASSGGTGFTNEKLFF
TRBV4-3 NA CASSQDETVSGNTIYF
TRBV5-6 NA CASSWGAKDTQYF
TRBV11-2 NA CASSFGGAPYNEQFF
TRBV30 NA CAWSLGGRNQPQHF
TRBV5-5 NA CASSWGTSGIQETQYF